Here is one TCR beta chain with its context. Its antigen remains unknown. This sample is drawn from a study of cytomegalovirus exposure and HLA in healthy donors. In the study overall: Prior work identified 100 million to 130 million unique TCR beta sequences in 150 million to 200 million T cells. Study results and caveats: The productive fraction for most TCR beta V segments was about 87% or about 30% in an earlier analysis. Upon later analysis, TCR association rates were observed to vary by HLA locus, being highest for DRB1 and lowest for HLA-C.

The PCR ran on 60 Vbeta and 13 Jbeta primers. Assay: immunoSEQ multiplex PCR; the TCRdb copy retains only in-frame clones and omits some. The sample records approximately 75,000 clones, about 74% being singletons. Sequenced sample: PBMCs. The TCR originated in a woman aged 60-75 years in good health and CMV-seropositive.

The CDR3 bases are TGTGCCAGCAGTTGGTCGGGGGGGTTGGGTGAGCAGTTCTTC. Translating gives CASSWSGGLGEQFF. The J gene is TRBJ2-1, the V gene TRBV27; 8 bases line up with TRBD2. The germline CDR1 and CDR2 sequences are MNHEY and SMNVEV (reference sequence). The CDR3 extends over 14 amino acids. V lost 4 bases and J lost 9; bases outside the gene matches: 8.